The T cell receptor (beta chain) described here comes from a study of early T cells in non-severe SARS-CoV-2 infection. Study summary: Sequencing input comprised bulk RNA from unsorted whole blood; chain pairing was not available. Study-wide points: Using VDJdb, the matching emphasized anti-spike CD8 responses while missing private and CD4 specificities.

In germline, CDR1 is MNHEY, CDR2 SMNVEV (reference sequence). The CDR3 has 14 amino acids. V was shortened by 5 bases and J by 2 bases, with 11 bases between the two germline ends. In this sample, this clonotype turned up many times. Antigen unknown. The library protocol tagged individual cDNA molecules with unique molecular identifiers. TCRdb independently ran MiXCR on the 5' RACE reads; one entry per CDR3 protein. Here the sample spans roughly 61,000 distinct CDR3 sequences, about 10% being singletons. Input material: whole blood. This clonotype was obtained from an adult who was a healthcare worker with PCR-confirmed SARS-CoV-2 infection or an uninfected control (not recorded which). The chain combines TRBV27 with TRBJ2-3, with D possibly being TRBD1 (6 bases). CDR3 sequence: CASSPRDITDTQYF. The CDR3 DNA follows: TGTGCCAGCAGTCCCCGGGACATCACAGATACGCAGTATTTT.